This T cell receptor beta chain was profiled in a study of CD8 T cells in Susac syndrome. Findings of the study overall: Individuals included in the TCR sequencing and HLA analysis were acknowledged by the study to be relatively few in number.

TCR beta sequencing covered blood CD8+ and CD4+ T cells. RNA, at about 0.5 to 1 ug, was reverse transcribed with random hexamers. Multiplex immunoSEQ PCR targeted 54 Vbeta and 13 Jbeta TCR beta segments. Via MiXCR, TCRdb re-called the immunoSEQ multiplex PCR reads, giving one row per CDR3 protein. The table lists about 250,000 distinct CDR3 sequences, 93% of them singletons. Of note for this clonotype: Its antigen is not identified.

This TCR derives from a human donor with multiple sclerosis. The sample taken for sequencing was CD4+ T cells from PBMCs.

CDR3: CAWSELAGGKQYF. The CDR3 DNA sequence: TGTGCCTGGAGTGAACTAGCGGGGGGTAAGCAGTACTTC. The chain joins TRBV30 to TRBJ2-7, with 12 bases aligning to TRBD2. CDR3 size: 13 residues. The germline gives CDR1 GTSNPN, CDR2 SVGIG (reference sequence). Trimming cost V 1 base and J 8 bases; bases outside gene matches: 3.